The 8 T cell receptor beta chains reported below all come from one sample, sequenced in a study of blood T cell repertoires in COVID-19. Sequenced by immunoSEQ multiplex PCR; TCRdb stores in-frame clones only, minus some. The sample lists fewer than 90,000 clones, nearly 95% occurring once. Specimen: peripheral blood. These receptors originate from a human donor with active COVID-19. The donor label of this sample is uncertain.

The rearrangement links TRBV7-9 to TRBJ1-1; 7 nucleotides align to TRBD1. Germline V CDR1 and CDR2: SEHNR, FQNEAQ (reference sequence). Unmatched junction bases numbered 3, after V lost 6 bases and J lost 8 bases. This CDR3 is built from 11 residues. The CDR3 bases are TGTGCCAGCAGGACAGGGCTAGAAGCTTTCTTT. Amino acids: CASRTGLEAFF.

The chain couples TRBV6-6 to TRBJ2-7; 9 nucleotides align to TRBD2. V shed 2 bases, J shed 5 bases, and the junction held 10 bases outside the gene matches. CDR1 is MNHNY and CDR2 is SVGAGI in the germline V gene (reference sequence). CDR3 length: 16 amino acids. The DNA for the CDR3 is TGTGCCAGCAGTTACGGTGGCGGGAGGGCCTTTAACGAGCAGTACTTC. Protein: CASSYGGGRAFNEQYF.

The genes are TRBV18 and TRBJ2-2; 9 nucleotides line up with TRBD1. Germline V gene data show CDR1 as KGHSH and CDR2 as LQKENI. CDR3 length equals 14 residues. V lost 4 bases and J lost 3; bases outside the gene matches: 0. CDR3 residues: CASSRDRDTGELFF. CDR3 coding DNA: TGTGCCAGCTCACGGGACAGGGACACCGGGGAGCTGTTTTTT.

The gene calls are TRBV2 and TRBJ2-5; TRBD2 aligns across 8 bases. V shed 9 bases, J shed 7 bases, and the junction held 10 bases outside the gene matches. From germline, CDR1 is SNHLY and CDR2 FYNNEI. CDR3 size: 13 residues. CDR3: CASTALAGPTQYF. The CDR3 region has the DNA TGTGCCAGTACAGCCCTAGCGGGCCCGACCCAGTACTTC.

The rearrangement joins TRBV2 to TRBJ2-7; D gene uncertain. Germline V lookup: CDR1 SNHLY, CDR2 FYNNEI. This CDR3 is 11 amino acids long. Between the trimmed V and J ends, which lost 4 bases and 6 bases, there was a span of 7 bases. The CDR3 bases are TGTGCCAGCAGTGCCTCCCGCGAGCAGTACTTC. Translating it yields CASSASREQYF.

Turning to this clone: This CDR3 is also generated by other DNA sequences in the sample. This chain links TRBV18 with TRBJ2-5; D not certain. Germline V CDR1 and CDR2: KGHSH, LQKENI. Trimming pared 1 base from V and 1 base from J, leaving 7 bases between. The CDR3 is 14 residues long. CDR3 in amino acids: CASSPRTLQETQYF. CDR3 nucleotide sequence: TGTGCCAGCTCACCACGTACTCTCCAAGAGACCCAGTACTTC.

The chain uses TRBV2 and TRBJ2-3; TRBD2 aligns across 8 bases. With 8 bases clipped from V and 3 bases from J, the junction kept 7 bases outside the gene matches. The CDR3 contains 14 residues. From germline, CDR1 is SNHLY and CDR2 FYNNEI. DNA for the CDR3: TGTGCCAGCTCCGGGGGCGGGAGGACAGATACGCAGTATTTT. Translated: CASSGGGRTDTQYF.

Here the CDR3 reads CASTKGGSSTDTQYF. In nucleotides, the CDR3 is TGTGCCAGCACAAAGGGGGGGAGTAGCACAGATACGCAGTATTTT. The chain joins TRBV2 to TRBJ2-3; D perhaps matches TRBD2 (7 bases). This CDR3 is built from 15 residues. V gave up 7 bases and J gave up 0 bases, with 14 bases separating them. Per germline, CDR1 SNHLY and CDR2 FYNNEI.